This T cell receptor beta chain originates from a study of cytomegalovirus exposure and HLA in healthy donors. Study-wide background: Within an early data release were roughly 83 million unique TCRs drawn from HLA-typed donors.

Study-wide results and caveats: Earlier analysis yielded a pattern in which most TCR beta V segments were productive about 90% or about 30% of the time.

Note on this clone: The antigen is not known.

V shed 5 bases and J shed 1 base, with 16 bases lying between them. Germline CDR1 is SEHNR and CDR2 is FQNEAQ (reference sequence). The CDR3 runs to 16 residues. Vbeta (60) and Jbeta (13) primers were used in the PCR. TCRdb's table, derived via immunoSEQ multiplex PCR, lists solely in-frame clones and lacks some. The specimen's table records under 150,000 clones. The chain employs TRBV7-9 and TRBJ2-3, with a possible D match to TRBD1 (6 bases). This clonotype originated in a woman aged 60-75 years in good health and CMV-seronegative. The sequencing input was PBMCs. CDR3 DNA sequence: TGTGCCAGCAGCCACACCGGGACACGACGCACAGATACGCAGTATTTT. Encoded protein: CASSHTGTRRTDTQYF.